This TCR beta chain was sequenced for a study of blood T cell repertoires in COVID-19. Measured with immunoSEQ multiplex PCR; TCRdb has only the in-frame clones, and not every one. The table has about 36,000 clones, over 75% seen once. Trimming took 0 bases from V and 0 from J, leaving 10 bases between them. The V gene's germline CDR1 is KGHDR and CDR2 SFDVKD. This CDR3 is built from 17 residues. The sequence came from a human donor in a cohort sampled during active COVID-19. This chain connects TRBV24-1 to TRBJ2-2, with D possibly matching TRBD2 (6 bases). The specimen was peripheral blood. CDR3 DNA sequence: TGTGCCACCAGTGATTTGGGAGGGGCACCGAACACCGGGGAGCTGTTTTTT. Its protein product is CATSDLGGAPNTGELFF.